This T cell receptor (beta chain) was documented in a study of T cells in Graves' hyperthyroidism and ophthalmopathy. Authors of the study amplified TCR beta CDR3 regions from RNA transcripts. RT-PCR in the first round (using the HTBI primer set) targeted the TCR CDR3. MiXCR was run by TCRdb on the multiplex PCR reads, yielding one entry per CDR3 protein. The sample contains about 37,000 distinct CDR3 sequences, under 60% of which appear only once. Ophthalmopathy patients showed a Clinical Activity Score of at least 3, NOSPECS grade of at least 4 and duration under 3 months. Uncontrolled infection, other autoimmune disease, pregnancy or lactation barred patients from enrollment. A remark on this clonotype: The conserved final phenylalanine or tryptophan is absent from the CDR3, which likely points to a read error.

Germline lookup yields CDR1 SGHDT and CDR2 YYEEEE. Trimming pared 4 bases from V and 9 bases from J, leaving 14 bases between. There are 12 residues in the CDR3. This TCR came from a man aged 40-49 years with Graves' ophthalmopathy. The sequencing sample was made of blood. V and J are TRBV5-6 and TRBJ2-7; TRBD1 is a possible D gene (5 bases). CDR3 protein: CASSTPSRGQYL. Here the CDR3 DNA reads TGTGCCAGCAGCACTCCATCTAGGGGGCAGTACCTC.